The present T cell receptor beta chain was sequenced within a study of monozygotic twins with inflammatory bowel disease. Study-wide results and caveats: TCRbeta diversity (inverse Simpson) was lower in IBD patients than in healthy co-twins. IBD patients shared fewer clonotypes with other individuals than healthy twins, especially patients with disease activity signs.

Turning to this clonotype: Its specificity is unknown.

A 6-nucleotide sample barcode was carried by the UMIs, which template switching added. One entry per CDR3 protein, without DNA, is what TCRdb gives after re-calling the 5' RACE reads. Recorded here are fewer than 200,000 distinct CDR3 sequences; the top ten clones represent over 2.5%. The clonotype was recovered from a human donor with ulcerative colitis or Crohn's disease, or a healthy co-twin of an affected twin (not recorded which). What was sequenced was blood.

The CDR3 protein is CSATDRLYGYTF. V usage is TRBV20-1 and J usage is TRBJ1-2; the TRBD1 assignment by TCRdb is unverifiable without DNA. CDR3 length: 12 residues. Germline values: CDR1 DFQATT, CDR2 SNEGSKA (reference sequence).